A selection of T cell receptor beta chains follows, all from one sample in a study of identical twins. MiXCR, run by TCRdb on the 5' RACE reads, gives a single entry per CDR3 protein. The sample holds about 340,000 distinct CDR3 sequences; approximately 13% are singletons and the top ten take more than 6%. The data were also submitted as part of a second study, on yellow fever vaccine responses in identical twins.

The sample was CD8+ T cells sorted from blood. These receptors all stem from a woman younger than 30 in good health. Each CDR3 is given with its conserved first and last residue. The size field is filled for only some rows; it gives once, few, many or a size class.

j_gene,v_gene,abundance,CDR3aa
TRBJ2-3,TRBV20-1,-,CSAPSEASGKDTQYF
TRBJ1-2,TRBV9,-,CASSVGQYGYTF
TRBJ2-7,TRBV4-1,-,CASSQVGVNSYEQYF
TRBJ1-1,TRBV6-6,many,CASSYAANTEAFF
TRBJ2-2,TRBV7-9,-,CASSGDGLAATGELFF
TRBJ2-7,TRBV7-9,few,CASQRQGVYEQYF
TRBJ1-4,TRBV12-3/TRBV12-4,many,CASSLGRGKLFF
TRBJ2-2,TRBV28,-,CASPPSNTGELFF
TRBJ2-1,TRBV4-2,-,CASSLSLASSNEQFF
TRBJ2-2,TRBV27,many,CASSFLDRVRTGELFF
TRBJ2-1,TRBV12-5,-,CASGSSGNEQFF
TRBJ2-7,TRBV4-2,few,CASSQDPVAFGFEQYF
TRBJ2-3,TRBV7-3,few,CASSPGLAGGPGPDTQYF
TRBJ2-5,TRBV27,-,CASSNIAGTETQYF
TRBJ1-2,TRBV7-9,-,CASSLQAIYGYTF
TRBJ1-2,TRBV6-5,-,CASSYNGALNYGYTF
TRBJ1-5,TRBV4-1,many,CASSRQGVSQPQHF
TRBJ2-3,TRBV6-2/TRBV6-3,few,CASSYPRVTTDTQYF
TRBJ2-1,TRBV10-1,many,CASSVSEYNEQFF
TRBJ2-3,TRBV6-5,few,CASSSGGTGATDTQYF
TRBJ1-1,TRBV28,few,CASSFAWGNTEAFF
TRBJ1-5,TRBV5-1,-,CASSLVISARTLGHQPQHF
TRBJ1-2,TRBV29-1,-,CSVDEGNYGYTF
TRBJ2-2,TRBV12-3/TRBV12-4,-,CASSFSGIGAGELFF
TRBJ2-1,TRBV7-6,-,CASSTGLGDNEQFF
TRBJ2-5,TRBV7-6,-,CASSRKRESRWGETQYF
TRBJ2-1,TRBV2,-,CASSGTGVHNNEQFF
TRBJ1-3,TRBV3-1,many,CASSQDVRNTIYF
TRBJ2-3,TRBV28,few,CASSTPSGQEYF
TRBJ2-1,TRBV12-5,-,CASGLPGGPELNEQFF
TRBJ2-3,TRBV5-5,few,CASSRVYDTDTQYF
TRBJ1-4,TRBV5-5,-,CASSQTGLNEKLFF
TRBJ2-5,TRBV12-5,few,CASAFAGLAEETQYF
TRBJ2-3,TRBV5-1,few,CASSPVRENVGTDTQYF
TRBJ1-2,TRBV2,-,CASTMAGYTF
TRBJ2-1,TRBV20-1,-,CSARLDRGYNEQFF
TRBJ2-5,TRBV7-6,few,CASSLALGPQETQYF
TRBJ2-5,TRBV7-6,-,CASSLGLAGRNQETQYF
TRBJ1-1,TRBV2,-,CASSEGRSDRNTEAFF
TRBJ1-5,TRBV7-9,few,CASSEGQGLWQPQHF
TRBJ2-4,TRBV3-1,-,CASSLLAGAPKNIQYF
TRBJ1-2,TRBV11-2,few,CASSATGTDYGYTF
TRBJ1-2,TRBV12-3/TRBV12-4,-,CASSSSDRLSYGYTF